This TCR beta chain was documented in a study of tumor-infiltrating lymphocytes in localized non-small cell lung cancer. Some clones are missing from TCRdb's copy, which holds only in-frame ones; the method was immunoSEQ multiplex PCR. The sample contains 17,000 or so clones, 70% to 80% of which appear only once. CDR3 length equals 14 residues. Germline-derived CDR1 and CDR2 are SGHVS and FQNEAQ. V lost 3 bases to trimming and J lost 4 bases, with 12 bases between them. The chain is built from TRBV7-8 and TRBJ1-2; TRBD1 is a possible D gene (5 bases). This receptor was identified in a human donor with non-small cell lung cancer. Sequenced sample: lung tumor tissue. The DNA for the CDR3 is TGTGCCAGCAGCTTTTCAGAGGACACCTATGGCTACACCTTC. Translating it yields CASSFSEDTYGYTF.